The 27 T cell receptor beta chains reported below all come from one sample, sequenced in a study of blood T cell repertoires in COVID-19. The method was immunoSEQ multiplex PCR; TCRdb's version includes in-frame clones alone and lacks a portion of them. This sample yields 110,000 to 150,000 clones, of which 84% are seen a single time; roughly 10% belongs to the top ten. Sequenced input: peripheral blood. The receptors shown here come from a man aged 55-75 years with active or convalescent COVID-19.

The rearrangement uses TRBV9 and TRBJ1-2, with a weak D call TRBD1 (6 bases). Germline V lookup: CDR1 SGDLS, CDR2 YYNGEE. Trimming pared 0 bases from V and 4 bases from J, leaving 13 bases between. The length of the CDR3 is 15 residues. In DNA form, the CDR3 reads TGTGCCAGCAGCGTAGTGGGGGCTCTAGGCTATGGCTACACCTTC. Amino acids: CASSVVGALGYGYTF.

The rearrangement joins TRBV6-5 to TRBJ2-6; no clear D gene. The V and J ends lost 2 bases and 0 bases respectively, with 5 bases between them. The germline V gene has CDR1 MNHEY and CDR2 SVGAGI. The CDR3 extends over 15 amino acids. The CDR3: CASSYGGSGANVLTF. CDR3 DNA: TGTGCCAGCAGTTACGGCGGCTCTGGGGCCAACGTCCTGACTTTC.

The chain joins TRBV6-2 or TRBV6-3 to TRBJ2-4; 7 bases align to TRBD1. The CDR3 runs to 18 residues. Germline V gives CDR1 MNHEY, CDR2 SVGEGT. Unmatched junction bases numbered 10, after V lost 1 base and J lost 1 base. The CDR3 is CASSYFSRQGRAKNIQYF. The CDR3 nucleotides are TGTGCCAGCAGTTACTTCTCCCGACAGGGCCGGGCCAAAAACATTCAGTACTTC.

This clone came up many times. This chain connects TRBV19 to TRBJ2-7; a weak D match, TRBD1 (6 bases). The CDR3 is made up of 15 amino acids. V shed 1 base and J shed 4 bases, with 14 bases lying between them. Germline CDR1 and CDR2: LNHDA and SQIVND (reference sequence). CDR3 coding DNA: TGTGCCAGTAGTATAGGTGTGGACAGTTCTTACGAGCAGTACTTC. Translated, it gives CASSIGVDSSYEQYF.

CDR3 sequence: CASSSDPSGFYGYTF. CDR3 nucleotides: TGTGCCAGCAGCTCCGATCCCTCAGGGTTCTATGGCTACACCTTC. V gene TRBV11-3 combines with J gene TRBJ1-2; perhaps TRBD1 as D (5 bases). V was clipped by 4 bases and J by 4 bases, with 16 bases between them. The CDR3 totals 15 residues. CDR1 SGHNT and CDR2 YENEEA come from the germline V gene.

A few counts support this clone. This chain joins TRBV30 and TRBJ1-5, with D perhaps matching TRBD1 (5 bases). The CDR3 loop spans 13 amino acids. Germline loops: CDR1 GTSNPN, CDR2 SVGIG (reference sequence). The V end was cut by 1 base, the J end by 5 bases, with 9 bases between. CDR3 DNA sequence: TGTGCCTGGAGTGATGACAGATATCAGCCCCAGCATTTT. This sequence encodes CAWSDDRYQPQHF.

The chain links TRBV5-1 to TRBJ2-5, with D perhaps TRBD2 (7 bases). Germline CDR1 SGHRS, CDR2 YFSETQ. The CDR3 spans 15 residues. V was shortened by 4 bases and J by 2 bases, with 15 bases between the two germline ends. This CDR3 reads CASSRTGRGQETQYF. CDR3 bases: TGCGCCAGCAGCAGAACAGGGAGGGGGCAAGAGACCCAGTACTTC.

The chain has TRBV19 and TRBJ1-4; tentatively, D is TRBD1 (6 bases). The germline V and J ends were trimmed by 3 bases and 4 bases, with 21 bases remaining between them. The CDR3 extends over 18 amino acids. Germline V gives CDR1 LNHDA, CDR2 SQIVND (reference sequence). CDR3 protein: CASSMGWTAPDDNEKLFF. DNA of the CDR3: TGTGCCAGTAGTATGGGGTGGACAGCCCCCGACGATAATGAAAAACTGTTTTTT.

The rearrangement joins TRBV11-3 to TRBJ1-4, with D tentatively TRBD1 (5 bases). Germline CDR1 SGHNT, CDR2 YENEEA. V was trimmed by 1 base and J by 5 bases, leaving 8 bases between them. This CDR3 has 14 residues. CDR3 loop: CASSLGDRNEKLFF. The CDR3 DNA is TGTGCCAGCAGCTTAGGTGACAGAAATGAAAAACTGTTTTTT.

The chain is built from TRBV7-9 and TRBJ1-2; possibly TRBD1 for D (5 bases). The CDR3 length is 14 residues. CDR1 is SEHNR and CDR2 is FQNEAQ in the germline V gene (reference sequence). V was shortened by 3 bases and J by 5 bases, with 13 bases between the two germline ends. CDR3 sequence reads: CASSFQSPGYGYTF. DNA for the CDR3: TGTGCCAGCAGCTTTCAATCCCCAGGGTATGGCTACACCTTC.

This rearrangement joins TRBV7-8 to TRBJ2-5; D ambiguous. Germline values: CDR1 SGHVS, CDR2 FQNEAQ. The V gene lost 3 bases and the J gene lost 4 bases, with 12 bases spanning the gap. This CDR3 comprises 14 residues. The CDR3 DNA reads as TGTGCCAGCAGCTTTAGCATATTAGGAGAGACCCAGTACTTC. Translating gives CASSFSILGETQYF.

This chain links TRBV5-1 with TRBJ1-2; 7 bases are a match to TRBD1. V was pared by 4 bases and J by 7 bases, with 13 bases of the junction left unmatched. The length of the CDR3 is 15 residues. CDR1 is SGHRS and CDR2 is YFSETQ in the germline V gene. The CDR3 region is CASSLTGEWSSGYTF. The CDR3 region has the DNA TGCGCCAGCAGCCTCACAGGGGAATGGTCGAGTGGCTACACCTTC. Based on the CDR3 plus reference TRBV5-1 and TRBJ1-2, the full variable domain is KAGVTQTPRYLIKTRGQQVTLSCSPISGHRSVSWYQQTPGQGLQFLFEYFSETQRNKGNFPGRFSGRQFSNSRSEMNVSTLELGDSALYLCASSLTGEWSSGYTFGSGTRLTVV.

There are a few counts of this clone. The V and J genes are TRBV7-2 and TRBJ1-5; D remains unclear. The CDR3 contains 14 residues. Per germline, CDR1 SGHTA and CDR2 FQGNSA. V was clipped by 3 bases and J by 5 bases, with 11 bases between them. The CDR3 loop reads CASSFPRWDQPQHF. The CDR3 DNA follows: TGTGCCAGCAGCTTCCCTAGATGGGATCAGCCCCAGCATTTT.

V gene TRBV29-1 combines with J gene TRBJ1-1; no firm D call. This CDR3 spans 13 amino acids. Germline CDR1 and CDR2: SQVTM and ANQGSEA. V lost 6 bases and J lost 0, with 11 bases in between. The CDR3 region has the DNA TGCAGCGTGGAACATAGAATGAACACTGAAGCTTTCTTT. The encoded protein is CSVEHRMNTEAFF.

The CDR3 nucleotides read TGTGCCAGCAGCCAAGATATAGCGGGGGAGAAGACCCAGTACTTC. Protein sequence: CASSQDIAGEKTQYF. V usage is TRBV3-1 (or the pseudogene TRBV3-2) and J usage is TRBJ2-5, with 9 bases identical to TRBD2. The CDR3 consists of 15 residues. J was trimmed by 6 bases and V by 0 bases; bases with no gene match: 5. Per germline, CDR1 LGHDT and CDR2 YNNKEL (reference sequence).

The chain joins TRBV6-4 to TRBJ1-1, with 7 bases identical to TRBD1. The trim removed 4 bases at V and 6 bases at J, leaving 5 bases unmatched. The CDR3 runs 13 residues. Germline V gene sequence: CDR1 MRHNA, CDR2 SNTAGT. Written as DNA, the CDR3 is TGTGCCAGCAGTGCCCTAGGGGGCTCTGAAGCTTTCTTT. Translating it yields CASSALGGSEAFF.

The V and J genes are TRBV19 and TRBJ2-4; 13 bases are shared with TRBD2. With 9 bases clipped from V and 3 bases from J, the junction kept 17 bases outside the gene matches. The CDR3 is 19 residues long. Per the germline V gene, CDR1 is LNHDA and CDR2 is SQIVND (reference sequence). The CDR3 sequence: CASTGTSGENRQFKNIQYF. In nucleotides, the CDR3 is TGTGCCAGCACCGGGACTAGCGGGGAGAATCGTCAATTCAAAAACATTCAGTACTTC.

V is TRBV11-2 and J is TRBJ1-2; D perhaps matches TRBD1 (5 bases). Germline assignment: CDR1 SGHAT and CDR2 FQNNGV. V was clipped by 6 bases and J by 2 bases, with 7 bases between them. This CDR3 comprises 12 residues. CDR3 in DNA: TGTGCCAGCAGGCGACAGAACTATGGCTACACCTTC. Translating it yields CASRRQNYGYTF.

V usage is TRBV6-5 and J usage is TRBJ2-3; 9 nucleotides line up with TRBD2. From germline, CDR1 is MNHEY and CDR2 SVGAGI. The CDR3 has 15 amino acids. The V segment lost 8 bases and the J segment 5 bases; nucleotides outside the gene matches: 11. The CDR3 DNA follows: TGTGCCAGCGGAACGAGCGGGGGGTATAGAGATACGCAGTATTTT. Protein product: CASGTSGGYRDTQYF.

With respect to this clone: Other DNA sequences in the same sample also yield this CDR3. The J gene is TRBJ1-2, the V gene TRBV30; tentative D call: TRBD1 (6 bases). Germline values: CDR1 GTSNPN, CDR2 SVGIG (reference sequence). Trimming pared 6 bases from V and 7 bases from J, leaving 24 bases between. The CDR3 extends over 15 amino acids. In DNA, the CDR3 is TGTGCCTGCCAATATAGAAAACAGGGACGAGGTGGCTACACCTTC. This encodes CACQYRKQGRGGYTF.

The chain combines TRBV12-3 or TRBV12-4 with TRBJ2-2, with D tentatively TRBD1 (5 bases). Trimming pared 6 bases from V and 7 bases from J, leaving 9 bases between. The CDR3 loop spans 12 amino acids. CDR3 sequence (DNA): TGTGCCAGCAGGCAGGGATACGGGGAGCTGTTTTTT. It translates to CASRQGYGELFF.

CDR3 in DNA: TGTGCCAGTAGTATAGACCGCGGAGGGCAGCCCCAGCATTTT. Its protein is CASSIDRGGQPQHF. The chain joins TRBV19 to TRBJ1-5; D is uncertain. Germline V lookup: CDR1 LNHDA, CDR2 SQIVND (reference sequence). CDR3 length: 14 amino acids. Trimming stripped 0 bases from V and 7 bases from J, with 10 bases between.

On this clone: Other DNA sequences in this specimen translate into the identical CDR3. The chain recombines TRBV5-1 with TRBJ2-1, with TRBD2 matching 8 bases. The CDR3 extends over 13 amino acids. V dropped 0 bases and J dropped 8; count of bases not matched to a gene: 1. Germline lookup yields CDR1 SGHRS and CDR2 YFSETQ. This chain's CDR3 is CASSLELADEQFF. In DNA, the CDR3 is TGCGCCAGCAGCTTGGAACTAGCGGATGAGCAGTTCTTC.

The chain links TRBV11-2 to TRBJ2-3, with a tentative D call TRBD1 (7 bases). The V end was cut by 5 bases, the J end by 1 base, with 25 bases between. CDR1 SGHAT and CDR2 FQNNGV come from the germline V gene. The CDR3 extends over 19 amino acids. The CDR3 sequence: CASSTPSPRGGGRTDTQYF. DNA of the CDR3: TGTGCCAGCAGCACACCATCCCCCCGAGGAGGGGGCCGCACAGATACGCAGTATTTT.

The V gene is TRBV7-9, the J gene TRBJ2-1; possibly TRBD2 for D (6 bases). The germline V gene encodes CDR1 SEHNR and CDR2 FQNEAQ (reference sequence). The CDR3 consists of 15 residues. The ends were cut back, 5 bases at V and 7 bases at J, with 18 bases in the middle. The chain's CDR3 is CASSPPFREKNEQFF. CDR3 coding DNA: TGTGCCAGCAGCCCCCCTTTTCGGGAGAAAAATGAGCAGTTCTTC.

V gene TRBV13 combines with J gene TRBJ2-5; 9 bases match TRBD2. The V and J ends lost 4 bases and 5 bases, in that order; junction bases with no gene match: 8. The germline gives CDR1 PRHDT, CDR2 FYEKMQ (reference sequence). The CDR3 is 15 amino acids. Here the CDR3 DNA reads TGTGCCAGCAGCTCCGGCGGGGGGGCCGGCGAGACCCAGTACTTC. Its translation: CASSSGGGAGETQYF.

The chain employs TRBV6-5 and TRBJ1-1, with D unclear. The ends were cut back, 8 bases at V and 5 bases at J, with 15 bases in the middle. CDR3 size: 13 residues. The V gene's germline CDR1 is MNHEY and CDR2 SVGAGI. CDR3 bases: TGTGCCAGCGAGGGTTCGGGCGAGACTGAAGCTTTCTTT. Residues: CASEGSGETEAFF.